The present T cell receptor (beta chain) was sequenced within a study of T cells in Graves' hyperthyroidism and ophthalmopathy. There are many counts of this clonotype. Its antigen is not identified. TCR beta CDR3 regions were amplified from RNA. Primed by the HTBI set, a first-round RT-PCR was run on the TCR CDR3. MiXCR was run by TCRdb on the multiplex PCR reads, yielding one entry per CDR3 protein. Of roughly 280,000 distinct CDR3 sequences listed, approximately 15% are singletons. Findings and caveats of the study: In the analysis, a 13 V-J model separated ophthalmopathy from stable hyperthyroidism.

The receptor's source is an older woman with Graves' ophthalmopathy. The sample comprised blood.

CDR3 nucleotides: TGTGCCAGCAGCGTGGTAGCGGACTCCTACAATGAGCAGTTCTTC. Its translation: CASSVVADSYNEQFF. This chain connects TRBV7-3 to TRBJ2-1, with D possibly matching TRBD2 (6 bases). The CDR3 is 15 residues long. Germline V gene lookup returns CDR1 SGHTA and CDR2 FQGTGA. Between the trimmed V and J ends, which lost 5 bases and 0 bases, there was a span of 11 bases.